Included here is one T cell receptor beta chain sequence, with context. What it binds is not known. These data originate in a study of cytomegalovirus exposure and HLA in healthy donors. The CDR3 contains 14 residues. Per the germline V gene, CDR1 is LNHDA and CDR2 is SQIVND (reference sequence). V was clipped by 5 bases and J by 5 bases; unmatched bases: 5. 13 Jbeta primers and 60 Vbeta primers were used for the PCR. The method was immunoSEQ multiplex PCR; TCRdb's version includes in-frame clones alone and lacks a portion of them. The repertoire table contains 150,000 or so clones. Study results and limitations: The likely origin of a cluster of highly shared sequence variants was a sequencing artifact.

This chain uses TRBV19 with TRBJ2-7; TRBD2 aligns across 11 bases. The material sequenced was PBMCs. The TCR originated in a man younger than 30 in good health and CMV-seronegative. The CDR3, as DNA: TGTGCCAGTAGTTTAGCGGGAGGGCCTGACGAGCAGTACTTC. It encodes CASSLAGGPDEQYF. The full variable domain, completed using reference TRBV19 and TRBJ2-7, is DGGITQSPKYLFRKEGQNVTLSCEQNLNHDAMYWYRQDPGQGLRLIYYSQIVNDFQKGDIAEGYSVSREKKESFPLTVTSAQKNPTAFYLCASSLAGGPDEQYFGPGTRLTVT.